The 24 T cell receptor beta chains presented below share a single source sample, sequenced in a study. Via MiXCR, TCRdb re-called the RT-PCR reads, giving one row per CDR3 protein. The data show more than 550,000 distinct CDR3 sequences, 13% to 15% seen once. Material: memory CD4+ T cells from blood. The receptors were sampled from a female donor in good health, serving as a healthy control.

This clonotype was seen repeatedly, ten times or more. The rearrangement links TRBV7-2 to TRBJ2-3; D ambiguous. The CDR3 is 12 residues long. V gave up 5 bases and J gave up 6 bases, with 9 bases separating them. Germline V gene lookup returns CDR1 SGHTA and CDR2 FQGNSA. The CDR3 sequence is CASSRPRDTQYF. In DNA form, the CDR3 reads TGTGCCAGCAGCCGACCCCGGGATACGCAGTATTTT. Full variable domain (outside the CDR3, taken from reference TRBV7-2 and TRBJ2-3): GAGVSQSPSNKVTEKGKDVELRCDPISGHTALYWYRQSLGQGLEFLIYFQGNSAPDKSGLPSDRFSAERTGGSVSTLTIQRTQQEDSAVYLCASSRPRDTQYFGPGTRLTVL.

The chain recombines TRBV7-3 with TRBJ2-5; D is perhaps TRBD1 or TRBD2 (6 bases each). This CDR3 has 15 residues. Germline CDR1 SGHTA, CDR2 FQGTGA. Trimming removed 3 bases from V and 0 bases from J, with 11 bases in between. CDR3 in DNA: TGTGCCAGCAGCTTTCAACGGGGGCACCAAGAGACCCAGTACTTC. Amino acid sequence: CASSFQRGHQETQYF. Filled out from reference TRBV7-3 and TRBJ2-5, the complete variable domain reads GAGVSQTPSNKVTEKGKYVELRCDPISGHTALYWYRQSLGQGPEFLIYFQGTGAADDSGLPNDRFFAVRPEGSVSTLKIQRTERGDSAVYLCASSFQRGHQETQYFGPGTRLLVL.

This clonotype turned up a few times. The gene calls are TRBV6-2 or TRBV6-3 and TRBJ1-5; tentative D call: TRBD1 (5 bases). V dropped 5 bases and J dropped 1 base, with 15 bases sitting between them. Germline assignment: CDR1 MNHEY and CDR2 SVGEGT. This CDR3 is built from 16 residues. The CDR3 DNA reads TGTGCCAGCAGTGCCTCCAGGGCCTCGAGCAATCAGCCCCAGCATTTT. The encoded protein is CASSASRASSNQPQHF.

The rearrangement joins TRBV27 to TRBJ2-7; 8 bases are shared with TRBD2. V trimming: 5 bases; J trimming: 6 bases; junction bases outside the gene matches: 12. The CDR3 has 15 amino acids. CDR1 MNHEY and CDR2 SMNVEV come from the germline V gene (reference sequence). CDR3 coding DNA: TGTGCCAGCAGTCCGCCGGGACTAGACATCAGCGAGCAGTACTTC. Protein product: CASSPPGLDISEQYF.

The chain recombines TRBV3-1 with TRBJ1-5; D remains ambiguous. The germline V gene has CDR1 LGHDT and CDR2 YNNKEL (reference sequence). V gave up 0 bases and J gave up 1 base, with 4 bases separating them. CDR3 length: 14 amino acids. The CDR3 is CASSQDVSNQPQHF. The CDR3, as DNA: TGTGCCAGCAGCCAAGATGTCAGCAATCAGCCCCAGCATTTT.

This clonotype has a count of ten or more. V and J are TRBV4-3 and TRBJ2-1; a possible D gene is TRBD2 (6 bases). The germline V and J ends were trimmed by 1 base and 10 bases, with 17 bases remaining between them. The CDR3 consists of 15 residues. The germline CDR1 and CDR2 sequences are LGHNA and YSLEER. The CDR3: CASSQVTGVEGEQFF. The CDR3 bases are TGCGCCAGCAGCCAAGTTACGGGCGTGGAGGGGGAGCAGTTCTTC.

The chain has TRBV20-1 and TRBJ1-5, with D unclear. Germline V gene sequence: CDR1 DFQATT, CDR2 SNEGSKA (reference sequence). The CDR3 is made up of 15 amino acids. V was clipped by 0 bases and J by 3 bases, with 12 bases between them. CDR3 nucleotide sequence: TGCAGTGCTAGAGATCGTTTGACTACCAATCAGCCCCAGCATTTT. Translating gives CSARDRLTTNQPQHF.

The chain links TRBV7-2 to TRBJ2-7; 8 nucleotides agree with TRBD2. Germline-derived CDR1 and CDR2 are SGHTA and FQGNSA. The CDR3 length is 16 residues. The V and J ends lost 0 bases and 3 bases, in that order; junction bases with no gene match: 7. In nucleotides, the CDR3 is TGTGCCAGCAGCTTAGCATCCAGGACTAGCAACTACGAGCAGTACTTC. Translated, it gives CASSLASRTSNYEQYF.

This clonotype was seen at least ten times. This chain links TRBV6-2 or TRBV6-3 with TRBJ1-1; maybe TRBD1 (5 bases). CDR1 MNHEY and CDR2 SVGEGT come from the germline V gene. Trimming pared 0 bases from V and 4 bases from J, leaving 6 bases between. The CDR3 is made up of 13 amino acids. The CDR3 nucleotides read TGTGCCAGCAGTTACTCTGACAGCACTGAAGCTTTCTTT. Translation: CASSYSDSTEAFF.

The chain has TRBV10-3 and TRBJ2-3; D may be TRBD2 (5 bases). V shed 3 bases and J shed 0 bases, with 13 bases lying between them. This CDR3 spans 16 amino acids. Germline V gives CDR1 ENHRY, CDR2 SYGVKD. The CDR3 sequence: CAISDSRLASTDTQYF. CDR3 nucleotide sequence: TGTGCCATCAGTGACTCGAGGTTAGCGAGCACAGATACGCAGTATTTT.

The table lists this clonotype with a few counts. CDR3 sequence reads: CASSLQGAANTGELFF. The CDR3 nucleotides read TGTGCCAGCAGTCTCCAGGGGGCTGCGAACACCGGGGAGCTGTTTTTT. The V and J genes are TRBV6-1 and TRBJ2-2; 8 positions agree with TRBD1. The CDR3 length is 16 residues. The V gene end was trimmed by 5 bases and the J gene end by 0 bases; junction bases not matched to a gene: 5. Germline lookup yields CDR1 MNHNS and CDR2 SASEGT.

The chain carries TRBV30 and TRBJ2-1, with a possible D match to TRBD2 (6 bases). CDR3 length: 15 residues. Germline loops: CDR1 GTSNPN, CDR2 SVGIG (reference sequence). The germline V and J ends were trimmed by 0 bases and 4 bases, with 13 bases remaining between them. The CDR3 DNA sequence: TGTGCCTGGAGTGTTGTCGTCAGCGGGTACAATGAGCAGTTCTTC. Protein sequence: CAWSVVVSGYNEQFF.

The chain joins TRBV20-1 to TRBJ2-1, with a tentative D call TRBD1 (5 bases). Germline CDR1 is DFQATT and CDR2 is SNEGSKA (reference sequence). V lost 0 bases, J lost 5 bases, and 11 bases lay in between. The CDR3 is 14 amino acids. The CDR3 protein is CSAREAGFNNEQFF. CDR3 nucleotide sequence: TGCAGTGCTAGAGAGGCAGGGTTTAACAATGAGCAGTTCTTC.

This clonotype turned up a few times. The rearrangement joins TRBV29-1 to TRBJ2-1; 9 nucleotides align to TRBD2. Germline V gene lookup returns CDR1 SQVTM and CDR2 ANQGSEA. With 5 bases clipped from V and 6 bases from J, the junction kept 5 bases outside the gene matches. The CDR3 is made up of 13 amino acids. Written as DNA, the CDR3 is TGCAGCGTTAGTAGCGGGAGTATCAATGAGCAGTTCTTC. It encodes CSVSSGSINEQFF.

This clonotype turned up a few times. The CDR3 region is CASSQGSFYEQYF. In DNA form, the CDR3 reads TGTGCCAGCAGTCAAGGGTCCTTCTACGAGCAGTACTTC. The gene calls are TRBV25-1 and TRBJ2-7; no definite D call. Germline V gene data show CDR1 as MGHDK and CDR2 as SYGVNS. This CDR3 region has 13 residues. V was trimmed by 5 bases and J by 3 bases, leaving 11 bases between them.

This clonotype was seen more than once but under ten times. The chain employs TRBV6-6 and TRBJ2-7, with D hard to call. CDR3 size: 13 residues. Germline CDR1 is MNHNY and CDR2 is SVGAGI (reference sequence). V lost 2 bases, J lost 4 bases, and 9 bases lay in between. CDR3 DNA sequence: TGTGCCAGCAGTTACACCTCAATATACGAGCAGTACTTC. Its protein product is CASSYTSIYEQYF.

This clonotype was counted a few times. This chain links TRBV13 with TRBJ2-3; tentative D call: TRBD1 (6 bases). Trimming pared 4 bases from V and 2 bases from J, leaving 13 bases between. This CDR3 is built from 15 residues. Germline V gives CDR1 PRHDT, CDR2 FYEKMQ (reference sequence). Here the CDR3 reads CASSSRQAPTDTQYF. The CDR3 DNA is TGTGCCAGCAGCTCAAGACAGGCGCCCACAGATACGCAGTATTTT. Together with reference TRBV13 and TRBJ2-3, the CDR3 gives the full variable domain: AAGVIQSPRHLIKEKRETATLKCYPIPRHDTVYWYQQGPGQDPQFLISFYEKMQSDKGSIPDRFSAQQFSDYHSELNMSSLELGDSALYFCASSSRQAPTDTQYFGPGTRLTVL.

This clonotype was detected a few times. The gene calls are TRBV7-2 and TRBJ1-2, with a possible D match to TRBD1 (5 bases). Germline assignment: CDR1 SGHTA and CDR2 FQGNSA. V lost 3 bases to trimming and J lost 2 bases, with 16 bases between them. The CDR3 is 16 residues long. The CDR3 reads CASSFGAGRSNYGYTF. CDR3 nucleotide sequence: TGTGCCAGCAGCTTTGGAGCGGGGCGATCGAACTATGGCTACACCTTC. Supplemented by reference TRBV7-2 and TRBJ1-2, the full variable domain reads GAGVSQSPSNKVTEKGKDVELRCDPISGHTALYWYRQSLGQGLEFLIYFQGNSAPDKSGLPSDRFSAERTGGSVSTLTIQRTQQEDSAVYLCASSFGAGRSNYGYTFGSGTRLTVV.

This clonotype appeared many times. The V call is TRBV29-1, the J call TRBJ1-1; TRBD1 agrees at 10 bases. This CDR3 region has 13 residues. CDR1 SQVTM and CDR2 ANQGSEA come from the germline V gene. V shed 6 bases and J 0 bases; nucleotides not matched to a gene: 1. The CDR3 DNA follows: TGCAGCGTGACAGGGGGCCTGAACACTGAAGCTTTCTTT. It codes for CSVTGGLNTEAFF. Filled out from reference TRBV29-1 and TRBJ1-1, the complete variable domain reads SAVISQKPSRDICQRGTSLTIQCQVDSQVTMMFWYRQQPGQSLTLIATANQGSEATYESGFVIDKFPISRPNLTFSTLTVSNMSPEDSSIYLCSVTGGLNTEAFFGQGTRLTVV.

In DNA form, the CDR3 reads TGTGCCAGTAGTATAGGGCAAACCACCGGGGAGCTGTTTTTT. It is translated as CASSIGQTTGELFF. The J gene is TRBJ2-2, the V gene TRBV19; the D is unclear. V was clipped by 1 base and J by 4 bases, with 7 bases between them. Germline CDR1 is LNHDA and CDR2 is SQIVND (reference sequence). The CDR3 contains 14 residues. Looking up the rest from reference TRBV19 and TRBJ2-2 gives the full variable domain: DGGITQSPKYLFRKEGQNVTLSCEQNLNHDAMYWYRQDPGQGLRLIYYSQIVNDFQKGDIAEGYSVSREKKESFPLTVTSAQKNPTAFYLCASSIGQTTGELFFGEGSRLTVL.

The genes are TRBV2 and TRBJ2-1; 8 bases fit TRBD2. The CDR3 loop spans 15 amino acids. CDR1 is SNHLY, CDR2 FYNNEI, per germline. V was clipped by 7 bases and J by 9 bases; unmatched bases: 14. The CDR3 bases are TGTGCCAGCACCGGGACTAGTGGGTTGGGTGGTGAGCAGTTCTTC. Protein sequence: CASTGTSGLGGEQFF.

This clonotype was counted between two and nine times. J is TRBJ1-1 and V is TRBV20-1; 7 bases map to TRBD1. Germline loops: CDR1 DFQATT, CDR2 SNEGSKA (reference sequence). The CDR3 has 12 amino acids. V shed 6 bases and J 3 bases; nucleotides not matched to a gene: 4. CDR3 protein: CSASGGYTEAFF. The CDR3 nucleotides read TGCAGTGCCTCAGGGGGGTACACTGAAGCTTTCTTT.

V and J are TRBV5-1 and TRBJ2-5; D possibly corresponds to TRBD1 (7 bases). V dropped 2 bases and J dropped 4 bases, with 18 bases sitting between them. This CDR3 is built from 16 residues. Per germline, CDR1 SGHRS and CDR2 YFSETQ. CDR3 region: CASSLSVGGGLETQYF. CDR3 sequence (DNA): TGCGCCAGCAGCTTATCGGTCGGAGGGGGCTTAGAGACCCAGTACTTC.

The J gene is TRBJ1-5, the V gene TRBV18; TRBD1 is a possible D gene (5 bases). This CDR3 has 13 residues. V was cut by 3 bases and J by 4 bases, with 7 bases left in between. Germline-derived CDR1 and CDR2 are KGHSH and LQKENI. DNA for the CDR3: TGTGCCAGCTCACCGGACAAGAATCAGCCCCAGCATTTT. It encodes CASSPDKNQPQHF.